This T cell receptor beta chain was profiled in a study of control samples from healthy donors and cancer patients. Data came from immunoSEQ multiplex PCR; TCRdb stores just in-frame clones and leaves some out. The sample consists of approximately 120,000 clones, around nine tenths of them appearing once. CDR3 length equals 13 residues. The germline CDR1 and CDR2 sequences are MNHEY and SVGEGT. Deletions cut 2 bases from V and 2 bases from J, with 6 bases between. The rearrangement links TRBV6-2 or TRBV6-3 to TRBJ1-2, with D unresolved. Sequencing was done on a sample of blood. The sequence came from a man in his forties in good health. The CDR3 coding sequence is TGTGCCAGCAGTTACCCGCAGAACTATGGCTACACCTTC. This translates into CASSYPQNYGYTF.